This entry lists 4 T cell receptor beta chains sequenced from one sample in a study of T cell repertoires in cytomegalovirus infection. TCRdb re-analysed the reads in MiXCR, keeping a single row per CDR3 protein. The repertoire has more than 250,000 distinct CDR3 sequences, roughly an eighth of them found once; the top ten carry 8.5% to 9%. Specimen: PBMCs. The receptors come from a human donor in good health (CMV status not recorded). Some clones in this sample may be carry-over from other donors' samples.

This clonotype was counted at least ten times. The chain employs TRBV20-1 and TRBJ2-1; maybe TRBD1 (5 bases). Trimming took off 3 bases at V and 5 bases at J, with 17 bases between the two ends. The CDR3 sequence is 15 residues long. CDR1 and CDR2 (germline): DFQATT, SNEGSKA (reference sequence). This chain's CDR3 is CSASSSRTNDNEQFF. The CDR3, as DNA: TGCAGTGCTAGCAGTTCCCGGACAAACGACAATGAGCAGTTCTTC.

This clonotype is a singleton in its sample. The rearrangement uses TRBV20-1 and TRBJ2-7; TRBD1 or TRBD2 may be the D gene (5 bases each). This CDR3 has 12 amino acids. The V gene's germline CDR1 is DFQATT and CDR2 SNEGSKA (reference sequence). With 5 bases removed from V and 7 bases from J, the gap between germline ends came to 15 bases. For the CDR3, the DNA is TGCAGTGCTGCCAGAGGGGCACGGGAGCAGTACTTC. Translated: CSAARGAREQYF.

Many counts were recorded for this clonotype. The V call is TRBV6-1, the J call TRBJ1-4; 8 bases agree with TRBD1. The J segment lost 4 bases and the V segment lost 5 bases, leaving 9 bases of the junction unmatched. The CDR3 has 16 residues. CDR1 is MNHNS and CDR2 is SASEGT in the germline V gene. CDR3 in amino acids: CASSQSGTGLNEKLFF. CDR3 bases: TGTGCCAGCAGTCAATCCGGGACAGGCCTTAATGAAAAACTGTTTTTT.

This clonotype came up a few times. The gene calls are TRBV29-1 and TRBJ2-1, with TRBD2 matching over 13 bases. The trim removed 4 bases at V and 2 bases at J, leaving 2 bases unmatched. This CDR3 is built from 15 residues. The germline V gene encodes CDR1 SQVTM and CDR2 ANQGSEA. The CDR3 DNA sequence: TGCAGCGTTGGACTAGCGGGAGGACCCTACAATGAGCAGTTCTTC. Translation: CSVGLAGGPYNEQFF.